Presented here are 22 T cell receptor beta chains from one specimen sequenced in a study of cytomegalovirus exposure and HLA in healthy donors. This table comes from immunoSEQ multiplex PCR, and its TCRdb copy is limited to in-frame clones, with some not included. This sample has 300,000 to 400,000 clones, with roughly 87% found just once. Material: PBMCs. These receptors originate from a man aged 25 to 40 in good health and CMV-seronegative.

This clone was observed a single time. The chain combines TRBV25-1 with TRBJ2-5, with D perhaps matching TRBD1 (5 bases). Trimming removed 4 bases from V and 2 bases from J, with 14 bases in between. CDR3 length: 15 amino acids. Per germline, CDR1 MGHDK and CDR2 SYGVNS. CDR3 amino acids: CASSVAGRLQETQYF. CDR3 nucleotide sequence: TGTGCCAGCAGTGTCGCAGGGCGTTTACAAGAGACCCAGTACTTC.

This CDR3 is CASSSTSRGREYEQYF. CDR3 bases: TGTGCCAGCAGTTCTACTTCCAGGGGGCGCGAATACGAGCAGTACTTC. The rearrangement uses TRBV6-6 and TRBJ2-7; 8 bases align to TRBD1. Per germline, CDR1 MNHNY and CDR2 SVGAGI (reference sequence). Trimming removed 4 bases from V and 4 bases from J; junction bases left unmatched: 12. The CDR3 is 16 amino acids.

The rearrangement links TRBV7-6 to TRBJ2-3, with a possible D match to TRBD1 (5 bases). The germline V gene encodes CDR1 SGHVS and CDR2 FNYEAQ. The ends were cut back, 1 base at V and 0 bases at J, with 11 bases in the middle. This CDR3 has 16 residues. The CDR3 reads CASSLGAGPSTDTQYF. CDR3 coding DNA: TGTGCCAGCAGCTTAGGGGCAGGGCCTAGCACAGATACGCAGTATTTT.

V usage is TRBV7-2 and J usage is TRBJ1-2, with D tentatively TRBD1 (6 bases). This CDR3 comprises 17 residues. Germline lookup yields CDR1 SGHTA and CDR2 FQGNSA. Trimming pared 5 bases from V and 8 bases from J, leaving 27 bases between. CDR3 residues: CASSHRRGGAPKSGYTF. As DNA, the CDR3 is TGTGCCAGCAGCCATCGCCGGGGGGGGGCGCCTAAGTCAGGCTACACCTTC.

This clone came up once. J is TRBJ2-4 and V is TRBV18; 7 bases line up with TRBD1. The CDR3 contains 14 residues. Trimming cost V 4 bases and J 2 bases; bases outside gene matches: 2. Germline-derived CDR1 and CDR2 are KGHSH and LQKENI. CDR3 DNA: TGTGCCAGCTCACTGACAGGGCCCAAAAACATTCAGTACTTC. This codes for CASSLTGPKNIQYF.

The V and J genes are TRBV7-2 and TRBJ2-2; D is undetermined. The V end was cut by 0 bases, the J end by 3 bases, with 8 bases between. The CDR3 has 15 amino acids. Per germline, CDR1 SGHTA and CDR2 FQGNSA. The CDR3 nucleotides are TGTGCCAGCAGCTTAGCCGGGTTATACACCGGGGAGCTGTTTTTT. Its protein product is CASSLAGLYTGELFF.

This chain links TRBV6-1 with TRBJ1-1, with TRBD1 identical over 7 bases. The CDR3 totals 18 residues. CDR1 and CDR2 (germline): MNHNS, SASEGT. Trimming at V came to 1 base and at J to 1 base, leaving 12 bases not matched to a gene. In nucleotides, the CDR3 is TGTGCCAGCAGTGAAGGTGGCAGGGGGTTGGGGCCGAACACTGAAGCTTTCTTT. Residues: CASSEGGRGLGPNTEAFF.

The CDR3 protein is CASSRDRFNTEAFF. The CDR3 coding sequence is TGCGCCAGCAGCCGGGACAGGTTTAACACTGAAGCTTTCTTT. This chain links TRBV4-3 with TRBJ1-1; 8 nucleotides match TRBD1. The germline V gene has CDR1 LGHNA and CDR2 YSLEER. The CDR3 runs 14 residues. Trimming cost V 4 bases and J 2 bases; bases outside gene matches: 3.

V usage is TRBV5-1 and J usage is TRBJ2-7; TRBD1 matches 9 bases. V shed 4 bases and J 6 bases; nucleotides not matched to a gene: 5. Per the germline V gene, CDR1 is SGHRS and CDR2 is YFSETQ. CDR3 length: 13 amino acids. Here the CDR3 reads CASSVGQGSEQYF. The CDR3 DNA reads TGCGCCAGCAGCGTTGGACAGGGGAGCGAGCAGTACTTC. The full variable domain, in which reference TRBV5-1 and TRBJ2-7 provide the parts outside the CDR3, is KAGVTQTPRYLIKTRGQQVTLSCSPISGHRSVSWYQQTPGQGLQFLFEYFSETQRNKGNFPGRFSGRQFSNSRSEMNVSTLELGDSALYLCASSVGQGSEQYFGPGTRLTVT.

V and J are TRBV13 and TRBJ2-7; TRBD1 agrees at 7 bases. Trimming at V came to 2 bases and at J to 3 bases, leaving 1 base not matched to a gene. CDR3 size: 13 residues. Germline V CDR1 and CDR2: PRHDT, FYEKMQ (reference sequence). CDR3 sequence reads: CASSLRDSYEQYF. The CDR3, as DNA: TGTGCCAGCAGCTTACGGGACAGCTACGAGCAGTACTTC.

This chain links TRBV5-6 with TRBJ2-6, with a weak D call TRBD1 (6 bases). This CDR3 has 17 residues. CDR1 and CDR2 from the germline V gene are SGHDT and YYEEEE. Trimming cost V 2 bases and J 0 bases, with 12 bases left between them. The CDR3 protein is CASSLGTHHSGANVLTF. The CDR3 nucleotides read TGTGCCAGCAGCTTAGGGACACACCACTCTGGGGCCAACGTCCTGACTTTC.

As DNA, the CDR3 is TGTGCCAGCAGTATAGGGACTAACTACGAGCAGTACTTC. It codes for CASSIGTNYEQYF. The chain uses TRBV4-2 and TRBJ2-7, with 7 nucleotides matching TRBD2. The CDR3 length is 13 residues. The germline gives CDR1 LGHNA, CDR2 YNFKEQ. Losses at the gene ends were 6 bases for V and 3 bases for J; bases not matched to a gene: 5.

The chain employs TRBV5-1 and TRBJ2-2; TRBD1 matches 8 bases. CDR1 and CDR2 from the germline V gene are SGHRS and YFSETQ. V dropped 3 bases and J dropped 5; count of bases not matched to a gene: 12. The CDR3 length is 17 residues. The CDR3 protein is CASSSASGTGITGELFF. The DNA of the CDR3 is TGCGCCAGCAGCTCAGCTTCCGGGACAGGCATTACCGGGGAGCTGTTTTTT.

This clone was seen just once. Other DNA variants within this sample encode the same CDR3. The CDR3 bases are TGTGCCAGCTCACCAGACGGGAACTATGGCTACACCTTC. Residues: CASSPDGNYGYTF. The rearrangement links TRBV18 to TRBJ1-2; D is ambiguous. Trimming removed 2 bases at V and 2 bases at J, with 6 bases between. Germline V gene data show CDR1 as KGHSH and CDR2 as LQKENI. The CDR3 loop spans 13 amino acids.

V usage is TRBV7-2 and J usage is TRBJ1-2; D not resolved. The CDR3 is 13 residues long. Per the germline V gene, CDR1 is SGHTA and CDR2 is FQGNSA. The ends were cut back, 5 bases at V and 5 bases at J, with 12 bases in the middle. The DNA for the CDR3 is TGTGCCAGCAGCCCCTCACAACCGTATGGCTACACCTTC. Translated: CASSPSQPYGYTF.

The rearrangement joins TRBV27 to TRBJ2-1; TRBD2 matches at 11 bases. CDR1 and CDR2 (germline): MNHEY, SMNVEV (reference sequence). V gave up 7 bases and J gave up 3 bases; unmatched junction bases: 5. The CDR3 is made up of 15 amino acids. The CDR3 DNA is TGTGCCAGCACCTCGACTAGCGGGAACTACAATGAGCAGTTCTTC. Its translation: CASTSTSGNYNEQFF.

The chain couples TRBV2 to TRBJ1-5; the match to TRBD1 covers 9 bases. Per the germline V gene, CDR1 is SNHLY and CDR2 is FYNNEI. The CDR3 loop spans 15 amino acids. V was pared by 7 bases and J by 6 bases, with 10 bases of the junction left unmatched. The CDR3 nucleotides are TGTGCCAGCAAAGACCGGGACAGGGCAGTTCAGCCCCAGCATTTT. As protein: CASKDRDRAVQPQHF.

In nucleotides, the CDR3 is TGTGCCAGCAGTTCACTTGCAGCTGCTAGCTATGGCTACACCTTC. This sequence encodes CASSSLAAASYGYTF. The chain is built from TRBV28 and TRBJ1-2; no definite D call. The V gene lost 4 bases and the J gene lost 4 bases, with 16 bases spanning the gap. CDR1 is MDHEN and CDR2 is SYDVKM in the germline V gene. This CDR3 is 15 amino acids long.

The J gene is TRBJ2-3, the V gene TRBV5-1, with 8 nucleotides matching TRBD1. The V gene end was trimmed by 0 bases and the J gene end by 2 bases; junction bases not matched to a gene: 8. From germline, CDR1 is SGHRS and CDR2 YFSETQ. This CDR3 comprises 17 residues. The CDR3 nucleotides read TGCGCCAGCAGCTTGGACCCGGCAGGGGGCCTCACAGATACGCAGTATTTT. Translated, it gives CASSLDPAGGLTDTQYF. The variable domain in full, completed from reference TRBV5-1 and TRBJ2-3, reads KAGVTQTPRYLIKTRGQQVTLSCSPISGHRSVSWYQQTPGQGLQFLFEYFSETQRNKGNFPGRFSGRQFSNSRSEMNVSTLELGDSALYLCASSLDPAGGLTDTQYFGPGTRLTVL.

The chain couples TRBV18 to TRBJ1-2; 8 bases agree with TRBD1. The CDR3 loop spans 12 amino acids. The J segment lost 7 bases and the V segment lost 8 bases, leaving 6 bases of the junction unmatched. Germline values: CDR1 KGHSH, CDR2 LQKENI. CDR3 sequence reads: CASAGGESGYTF. The CDR3 coding sequence is TGTGCCAGCGCAGGGGGCGAGAGTGGCTACACCTTC.

This chain uses TRBV15 with TRBJ1-2; 11 nucleotides agree with TRBD1. CDR3 size: 16 residues. Losses at the gene ends were 5 bases for V and 1 base for J; bases not matched to a gene: 6. Per the germline V gene, CDR1 is LNHNV and CDR2 is YYDKDF (reference sequence). CDR3 sequence reads: CATSPRTGGVNYGYTF. The DNA of the CDR3 is TGTGCCACCAGCCCCCGGACAGGGGGCGTTAACTATGGCTACACCTTC.

The chain is built from TRBV7-9 and TRBJ2-7; D unclear. This CDR3 comprises 15 residues. Trimming cost V 1 base and J 0 bases, with 10 bases left between them. Germline CDR1 and CDR2: SEHNR and FQNEAQ (reference sequence). The CDR3 protein is CASSLVGSSSYEQYF. The DNA of the CDR3 is TGTGCCAGCAGCTTAGTCGGGTCGAGCTCCTACGAGCAGTACTTC.